This T cell receptor (beta chain) was captured by sequencing in a study of shared clonotypes between healthy human individuals. Study at large: Each donor's CD4 naive and CD4 memory cells filled three plates apiece, CD8 naive two, and CD8 memory one. Study-wide results and limits: Naive subsets generally had larger estimated richness than memory subsets. Generation probabilities were higher for clonotypes shared across all four sorted-subset donors than for unshared ones. Some naive CD4 clonotypes, 4% to 6%, turned up in common across several donors.

On this clone itself: Its cognate antigen is unknown.

V was pared by 4 bases and J by 7 bases, with 11 bases between. CDR3 length: 12 residues. CDR1 and CDR2 from the germline V gene are SGHRS and YFSETQ. Sequencing used immunoSEQ multiplex PCR; TCRdb keeps in-frame clones, though not all of them. The sample records about 600,000 clones, about 96% being singletons. This sequence originates from a woman aged 25 to 39 in good health. V usage is TRBV5-1 and J usage is TRBJ1-2, with D tentatively TRBD1 (5 bases). Source material: naive CD4+ T cells sorted from blood. Subset here: CD45RA+ positively selected. This CDR3 is CASSLDRIGYTF. The CDR3 DNA reads as TGCGCCAGCAGCCTTGACAGAATTGGCTACACCTTC.